Below are 28 T cell receptor beta chains sequenced from a single sample in a study of cytomegalovirus exposure and HLA in healthy donors. The PCR was carried out with 60 Vbeta primers and 13 Jbeta primers. Sequencing was performed with immunoSEQ multiplex PCR; in TCRdb, only in-frame clones are kept and a portion is missing. The sample lists about 190,000 clones, about 12% occurring once. Sequencing was done on a sample of PBMCs. These receptors were obtained from a man aged 50 to 59 in good health and CMV-seropositive.

In DNA form, the CDR3 reads TGTGCCAGCAGAAGTAGGGGGACGGTACTGAAGACCCAGTACTTC. Translation gives CASRSRGTVLKTQYF. The chain couples TRBV28 to TRBJ2-5; tentatively, D is TRBD1 (6 bases). This CDR3 has 15 residues. The V end lost 6 bases, the J end lost 6 bases, and 20 bases lay between the germline ends. Germline values: CDR1 MDHEN, CDR2 SYDVKM.

In its sample, this clone was seen a few times. The rearrangement joins TRBV7-3 to TRBJ2-2, with 9 nucleotides matching TRBD1. This CDR3 spans 16 amino acids. Looked up from germline, CDR1 is SGHTA and CDR2 is FQGTGA. V shed 6 bases and J 2 bases; nucleotides not matched to a gene: 7. CDR3 coding DNA: TGTGCCAGCAGGAAACGGGACAGGGAAAACACCGGGGAGCTGTTTTTT. Its translation: CASRKRDRENTGELFF. The complete variable domain, with remaining parts taken from reference TRBV7-3 and TRBJ2-2, reads GAGVSQTPSNKVTEKGKYVELRCDPISGHTALYWYRQSLGQGPEFLIYFQGTGAADDSGLPNDRFFAVRPEGSVSTLKIQRTERGDSAVYLCASRKRDRENTGELFFGEGSRLTVL.

This clone was counted a few times. The CDR3 loop reads CASSLVRDSSYNSPLHF. DNA of the CDR3: TGTGCCAGCAGCTTGGTTAGGGACAGCTCCTATAATTCACCCCTCCACTTT. The J gene is TRBJ1-6, the V gene TRBV5-4; TRBD1 agrees at 7 bases. J gave up 0 bases and V 0 bases, and 3 bases lay outside the gene matches. The CDR3 totals 17 residues. Looked up from germline, CDR1 is SGHNT and CDR2 is YYREEE (reference sequence).

This clone appeared a few times. The chain joins TRBV5-4 to TRBJ2-7; 9 bases line up with TRBD2. V gave up 5 bases and J gave up 1 base; unmatched junction bases: 7. The CDR3 has 15 residues. Germline V CDR1 and CDR2: SGHNT, YYREEE (reference sequence). For the CDR3, the DNA is TGTGCCAGCAGTCTGACTAGCGGTCCATCCTACGAGCAGTACTTC. This sequence encodes CASSLTSGPSYEQYF.

This clone has a handful of counts. The rearrangement links TRBV9 to TRBJ1-2, with 9 bases matching TRBD1. Germline CDR1 is SGDLS and CDR2 is YYNGEE. This CDR3 region has 14 residues. After removal of 0 bases from V and 8 bases from J, the junction contained 5 bases not matched to a gene. The CDR3 DNA reads as TGTGCCAGCAGCGTAGAACAGGGGGCCCAGGGCTACACCTTC. It specifies CASSVEQGAQGYTF.

In DNA, the CDR3 is TGTGCCAGCAGCTTGACAGGACCTAGCTCCTACAATGAGCAGTTCTTC. It codes for CASSLTGPSSYNEQFF. V usage is TRBV5-6 and J usage is TRBJ2-1, with a tentative D call TRBD1 (5 bases). Germline CDR1 is SGHDT and CDR2 is YYEEEE. This CDR3 contains 16 residues. The ends were cut back, 1 base at V and 0 bases at J, with 11 bases in the middle. Drawing the rest from reference TRBV5-6 and TRBJ2-1, the complete variable domain is DAGVTQSPTHLIKTRGQQVTLRCSPKSGHDTVSWYQQALGQGPQFIFQYYEEEERQRGNFPDRFSGHQFPNYSSELNVNALLLGDSALYLCASSLTGPSSYNEQFFGPGTRLTVL.

This clone was detected a few times. The rearrangement uses TRBV29-1 and TRBJ1-1, with 7 bases matching TRBD1. Trimming cost V 5 bases and J 13 bases; bases outside gene matches: 10. There are 11 residues in the CDR3. Germline CDR1 reads SQVTM; CDR2 reads ANQGSEA. CDR3 residues: CSVTYRGSGFF. CDR3 DNA sequence: TGCAGCGTTACGTACAGGGGATCGGGTTTCTTT. Based on the CDR3 plus reference TRBV29-1 and TRBJ1-1, the full variable domain is SAVISQKPSRDICQRGTSLTIQCQVDSQVTMMFWYRQQPGQSLTLIATANQGSEATYESGFVIDKFPISRPNLTFSTLTVSNMSPEDSSIYLCSVTYRGSGFFGQGTRLTVV.

The rearrangement uses TRBV12-5 and TRBJ1-2, with 7 bases lining up with TRBD1. V lost 5 bases, J lost 8 bases, and 5 bases stayed unmatched. CDR1 and CDR2 (germline): LGHNT, FRNRAP. The CDR3 has 12 residues. This chain's CDR3 is CASGQGEYGYTF. The CDR3 coding sequence is TGTGCTAGTGGTCAGGGGGAATACGGCTACACCTTC. Filled out from reference TRBV12-5 and TRBJ1-2, the complete variable domain reads DARVTQTPRHKVTEMGQEVTMRCQPILGHNTVFWYRQTMMQGLELLAYFRNRAPLDDSGMPKDRFSAEMPDATLATLKIQPSEPRDSAVYFCASGQGEYGYTFGSGTRLTVV.

The rearrangement links TRBV28 to TRBJ1-4; D is perhaps TRBD1 (5 bases). This CDR3 is built from 15 residues. Per the germline V gene, CDR1 is MDHEN and CDR2 is SYDVKM. Between the trimmed V and J ends, which lost 3 bases and 0 bases, there was a span of 8 bases. This CDR3 reads CASSFQTATNEKLFF. CDR3 DNA sequence: TGTGCCAGCAGTTTCCAGACAGCAACTAATGAAAAACTGTTTTTT.

This clone was seen only a few times. The genes are TRBV14 and TRBJ1-3, with 8 bases aligning to TRBD1. V shed 4 bases, J shed 0 bases, and the junction held 2 bases outside the gene matches. The CDR3 has 15 amino acids. Germline CDR1 reads SGHDN; CDR2 reads FVKESK. CDR3 DNA sequence: TGTGCCAGCAGCCGGGACAGGCTCTCTGGAAACACCATATATTTT. The encoded protein is CASSRDRLSGNTIYF.

A few counts support this clone. The chain is built from TRBV28 and TRBJ1-6, with TRBD1 matching 9 bases. The CDR3 totals 12 residues. The V gene's germline CDR1 is MDHEN and CDR2 SYDVKM. With 8 bases clipped from V and 7 bases from J, the junction kept 0 bases outside the gene matches. CDR3 sequence: CASGTGNSPLHF. The CDR3 DNA follows: TGTGCCAGCGGGACAGGGAATTCACCCCTCCACTTT.

The rearrangement links TRBV7-2 to TRBJ2-5; D unresolved. CDR1 is SGHTA and CDR2 is FQGNSA in the germline V gene. This CDR3 is 14 amino acids long. V lost 4 bases and J lost 4, with 13 bases in between. DNA for the CDR3: TGTGCCAGCAGCTCCCCCCTTCCCCCAGAGACCCAGTACTTC. It specifies CASSSPLPPETQYF. Variable domain in full (rest from reference TRBV7-2 and TRBJ2-5): GAGVSQSPSNKVTEKGKDVELRCDPISGHTALYWYRQSLGQGLEFLIYFQGNSAPDKSGLPSDRFSAERTGGSVSTLTIQRTQQEDSAVYLCASSSPLPPETQYFGPGTRLLVL.

The chain is built from TRBV2 and TRBJ1-4, with unresolved D. Germline assignment: CDR1 SNHLY and CDR2 FYNNEI. Between the trimmed V and J ends, which lost 0 bases and 13 bases, there was a span of 12 bases. The CDR3 is 13 residues long. CDR3 residues: CASSEATREGLFF. DNA of the CDR3: TGTGCCAGCAGTGAAGCGACCAGAGAGGGACTGTTTTTT.

J is TRBJ1-5 and V is TRBV29-1; D is unclear. Germline CDR1 reads SQVTM; CDR2 reads ANQGSEA. CDR3 length: 15 residues. V lost 3 bases and J lost 2, with 14 bases in between. CDR3 region: CSVEVGGSGNQPQHF. The DNA for the CDR3 is TGCAGCGTTGAGGTTGGAGGGAGCGGCAATCAGCCCCAGCATTTT.

This clone showed up just a few times. The chain carries TRBV5-6 and TRBJ1-2; D gene uncertain. Trimming took off 2 bases at V and 7 bases at J, with 15 bases between the two ends. CDR1 SGHDT and CDR2 YYEEEE come from the germline V gene. The CDR3 covers 14 residues. This CDR3 reads CASSFSTSTGGYTF. The CDR3, as DNA: TGTGCCAGCAGCTTTTCCACTTCTACGGGTGGCTACACCTTC.

A few counts support this clone. The rearrangement links TRBV6-5 to TRBJ1-5, with 7 bases matching TRBD1. Germline assignment: CDR1 MNHEY and CDR2 SVGAGI. The J segment lost 9 bases and the V segment lost 3 bases, leaving 8 bases of the junction unmatched. There are 14 residues in the CDR3. The CDR3 DNA follows: TGTGCCAGCAGTTATCAGGGGGTGGGGGGGCCCCAGCATTTT. Protein product: CASSYQGVGGPQHF.

The genes are TRBV7-8 and TRBJ2-5, with 7 bases identical to TRBD1. Germline lookup yields CDR1 SGHVS and CDR2 FQNEAQ. The CDR3 is made up of 16 amino acids. The V segment lost 7 bases and the J segment 1 base; nucleotides outside the gene matches: 12. In DNA, the CDR3 is TGTGCCAGCACCACGGGCCGGGACAGACTCCAAGAGACCCAGTACTTC. It codes for CASTTGRDRLQETQYF.

This clone was counted between two and nine times. Here the CDR3 DNA reads TGTGCCAGCAGTTCAGGGACACCAGGCACTGAAGCTTTCTTT. Translated: CASSSGTPGTEAFF. This sequence joins TRBV5-6 and TRBJ1-1; D may be TRBD1 (6 bases). Trimming removed 5 bases from V and 4 bases from J, with 15 bases in between. Germline CDR1 and CDR2: SGHDT and YYEEEE. CDR3 length: 14 amino acids.

The V gene is TRBV28, the J gene TRBJ2-3; 7 nucleotides align to TRBD2. J lost 2 bases, V lost 6 bases, and 11 bases had no gene match. CDR1 is MDHEN and CDR2 is SYDVKM in the germline V gene. This CDR3 has 16 amino acids. CDR3 DNA sequence: TGTGCCAGCAGCCGTATCGGGGGGAGTCACACAGATACGCAGTATTTT. As protein: CASSRIGGSHTDTQYF.

CDR3 protein: CASSQDRVRTQYF. The CDR3 DNA sequence: TGTGCCAGCAGTCAAGACAGGGTCCGGACCCAGTACTTC. The chain employs TRBV6-5 and TRBJ2-5; 7 positions match TRBD1. CDR3 size: 13 residues. The ends lost 5 bases at V and 7 bases at J; junction bases unmatched: 7. The germline gives CDR1 MNHEY, CDR2 SVGAGI.

This clone appeared a few times. The genes are TRBV6-1 and TRBJ2-7; D ambiguous. Germline CDR1 MNHNS, CDR2 SASEGT. The CDR3 is 15 residues long. V gave up 5 bases and J gave up 3 bases, with 17 bases separating them. The CDR3 spells CASSPPPPTSYEQYF. DNA of the CDR3: TGTGCCAGCAGTCCGCCACCGCCCACGAGCTACGAGCAGTACTTC.

This clone was detected a few times. The chain employs TRBV4-3 and TRBJ1-6, with TRBD1 matching 10 bases. Germline V gene lookup returns CDR1 LGHNA and CDR2 YSLEER. This CDR3 contains 16 residues. V trimming: 0 bases; J trimming: 10 bases; junction bases outside the gene matches: 6. The CDR3 region has the DNA TGCGCCAGCAGCCAAGATGGGACAGGGGATCTGTCACCCCTCCACTTT. Protein: CASSQDGTGDLSPLHF.

The chain carries TRBV7-9 and TRBJ2-3; perhaps TRBD2 as D (7 bases). The germline V gene encodes CDR1 SEHNR and CDR2 FQNEAQ (reference sequence). V lost 5 bases to trimming and J lost 4 bases, with 19 bases between them. The CDR3 is made up of 16 amino acids. The chain's CDR3 is CASSLTGRGGADTQYF. As DNA, the CDR3 is TGTGCCAGCAGCCTAACGGGGAGGGGGGGTGCAGATACGCAGTATTTT.

This clone occurred a few times. This specimen includes other DNA sequences encoding the same CDR3. The chain joins TRBV15 to TRBJ1-5, with D unclear. Germline-derived CDR1 and CDR2 are LNHNV and YYDKDF (reference sequence). The CDR3 runs 12 residues. V lost 3 bases and J lost 7, with 7 bases in between. The CDR3: CATSSGNQPQHF. The CDR3 nucleotides are TGTGCCACCAGCAGCGGGAACCAGCCCCAGCATTTT.

The rearrangement uses TRBV9 and TRBJ2-2; 7 bases line up with TRBD1. This CDR3 has 15 residues. The ends lost 0 bases at V and 5 bases at J; junction bases unmatched: 4. In germline, CDR1 is SGDLS, CDR2 YYNGEE. The CDR3 nucleotides read TGTGCCAGCAGCGTAGGGGGACAGAGGACCGGGGAGCTGTTTTTT. Its protein is CASSVGGQRTGELFF. Full variable domain (remainder filled in from reference TRBV9 and TRBJ2-2): DSGVTQTPKHLITATGQRVTLRCSPRSGDLSVYWYQQSLDQGLQFLIQYYNGEERAKGNILERFSAQQFPDLHSELNLSSLELGDSALYFCASSVGGQRTGELFFGEGSRLTVL.

The chain couples TRBV7-9 to TRBJ2-5; TRBD1 matches at 10 bases. Germline-derived CDR1 and CDR2 are SEHNR and FQNEAQ (reference sequence). The CDR3 contains 15 residues. With V trimmed by 5 bases and J by 5 bases, 8 bases remained unmatched. In DNA form, the CDR3 reads TGTGCCAGCAGCCGTGTGGGACAGGGGATGGAGACCCAGTACTTC. It codes for CASSRVGQGMETQYF.

V gene TRBV5-5 combines with J gene TRBJ2-5, with 9 bases that match TRBD1. J gave up 9 bases and V 4 bases, and 13 bases lay outside the gene matches. CDR1 and CDR2 from the germline V gene are SGHKS and YYEKEE (reference sequence). CDR3 length: 15 amino acids. The CDR3 DNA sequence: TGTGCCAGCAGCCCGGCTGGGACAGGGTTTGCGGCCCAGTACTTC. Its protein product is CASSPAGTGFAAQYF.

The J gene is TRBJ2-5, the V gene TRBV5-4, with a possible D match to TRBD2 (7 bases). This CDR3 has 17 residues. Trimming took off 4 bases at V and 5 bases at J, with 24 bases between the two ends. CDR1 SGHNT and CDR2 YYREEE come from the germline V gene (reference sequence). The CDR3 DNA is TGTGCCAGCAGCCCGGACCCCAAAAGGGGGGGCTCGGAGACCCAGTACTTC. Its protein product is CASSPDPKRGGSETQYF.